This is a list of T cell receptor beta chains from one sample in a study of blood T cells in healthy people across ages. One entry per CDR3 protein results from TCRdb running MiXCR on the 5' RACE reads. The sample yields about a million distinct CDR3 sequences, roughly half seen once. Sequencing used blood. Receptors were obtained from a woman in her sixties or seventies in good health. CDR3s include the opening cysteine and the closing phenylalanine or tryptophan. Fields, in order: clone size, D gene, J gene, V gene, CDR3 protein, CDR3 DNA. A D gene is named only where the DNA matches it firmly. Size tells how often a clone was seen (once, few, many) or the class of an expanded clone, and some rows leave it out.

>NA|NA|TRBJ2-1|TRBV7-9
CASSLPGLAFYNEQFF
TGTGCCAGCAGCTTGCCTGGCCTTGCATTCTACAATGAGCAGTTCTTC
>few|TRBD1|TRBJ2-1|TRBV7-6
CASSFGTGWEQNNEQFF
TGTGCCAGCAGCTTTGGGACAGGGTGGGAACAGAACAATGAGCAGTTCTTC
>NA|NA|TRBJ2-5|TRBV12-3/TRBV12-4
CASSFVIREQYF
TGTGCCAGCAGTTTTGTTATCAGGGAGCAGTACTTC
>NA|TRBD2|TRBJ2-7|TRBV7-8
CASGRSSGSSYEQYF
TGTGCCAGCGGCCGTTCTAGCGGAAGCTCCTACGAGCAGTACTTC
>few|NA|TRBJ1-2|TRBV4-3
CASSHQIGAYGYTF
TGCGCCAGCAGCCACCAAATAGGGGCCTATGGCTACACCTTC
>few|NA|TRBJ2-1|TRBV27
CASSGREGDEQFF
TGTGCCAGCAGTGGAAGAGAGGGAGATGAGCAGTTCTTC
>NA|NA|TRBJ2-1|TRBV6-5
CASSYSTGPAGEQFF
TGTGCCAGCAGTTACTCCACCGGGCCGGCCGGTGAGCAGTTCTTC
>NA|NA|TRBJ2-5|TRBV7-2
CASSLTASRAGGQYF
TGTGCCAGCAGCTTAACTGCCTCCCGGGCTGGCGGGCAGTACTTC
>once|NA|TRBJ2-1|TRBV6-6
CASSKIADEQFF
TGTGCCAGCAGTAAGATAGCGGATGAGCAGTTCTTC
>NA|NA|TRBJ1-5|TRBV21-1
CASSKGVERESCGNQPQHF
TGTGCCAGCAGCAAAGGAGTAGAAAGGGAGAGTTGTGGCAATCAGCCCCAGCATTTT
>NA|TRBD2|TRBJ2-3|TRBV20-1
CSATPAGWVDTQYF
TGCAGTGCCACCCCAGCGGGATGGGTAGATACGCAGTATTTT
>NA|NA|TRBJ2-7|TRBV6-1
CATRGLSSYEQYF
TGTGCCACCAGGGGACTAAGCTCCTACGAGCAGTACTTC
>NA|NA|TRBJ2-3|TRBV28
CASSLPDPAQYF
TGTGCCAGCAGTTTACCCGACCCTGCGCAGTATTTT
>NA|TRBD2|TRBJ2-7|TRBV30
CAWSVYSGSNEQYF
TGTGCCTGGAGTGTGTACAGCGGGAGTAACGAGCAGTACTTC
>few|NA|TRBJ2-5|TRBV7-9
CASRPHGQTETQYF
TGTGCCAGCAGACCACATGGGCAGACGGAGACCCAGTACTTC
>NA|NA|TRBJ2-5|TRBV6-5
CASSRDPGATQYF
TGTGCCAGCAGTCGAGACCCGGGGGCCACCCAGTACTTC